What follows is one T cell receptor beta chain and its context. Its cognate antigen is unknown. The CDR3 sequence is 13 residues long. Between the trimmed V and J ends, which lost 2 bases and 10 bases, there was a span of 14 bases. Germline CDR1 is MNHEY and CDR2 is SVGEGT. Amplification by 5'RACE using constant-segment primers produced TCR alpha and TCR beta cDNA libraries that carried sample barcodes and UMIs. TCRdb used MiXCR to reprocess the 5' RACE reads, holding one entry per CDR3 protein. The top ten hold around 12% of the sample, which has about 540,000 distinct CDR3 sequences, roughly 21% seen once. This sample was included in a study of T-cell memory formation after mild COVID-19. Whole-study context: The two donors had largely donor-specific TCR clusters. Regarding the study as a whole: The pre-infection memory compartment contained some responding clones, suggesting cross-reactive memory joined. Contracting CD8+ clones were enriched in EMRA, CD4+ mainly in CM and EM.

The sequence was collected from an adult woman who had mild COVID-19 (a few samples of this study predate the infection). Cell type and time point are not known. The chain couples TRBV6-2 or TRBV6-3 to TRBJ1-1; the D gene is possibly TRBD1 (5 bases). Sequenced input: PBMCs or a T cell subset sorted from them (not recorded which). CDR3 protein: CASSYHVGARAFF. The CDR3, as DNA: TGTGCCAGCAGTTACCACGTTGGGGCTAGAGCTTTCTTT.